One and the same sample provided the 14 T cell receptor beta chains below, sequenced in a study of shared clonotypes between healthy human individuals. Generated by immunoSEQ multiplex PCR, the TCRdb table keeps only in-frame clones and is missing some. The sample has some 2,100,000 clones; 93% are singletons. Naive CD8 cells, CD45RO-negative and positively selected for CCR7, excluded terminally differentiated effector memory CD45RA+ cells. Specimen: naive CD8+ T cells from PBMCs. Receptors were obtained from a man between 18 and 29 years old in good health. Some clones in this sample may be carry-over from other donors' samples.

This chain links TRBV7-9 with TRBJ2-7; D might be TRBD2 (5 bases). This CDR3 comprises 15 residues. Trimming took off 5 bases at V and 4 bases at J, with 18 bases between the two ends. Germline V lookup: CDR1 SEHNR, CDR2 FQNEAQ (reference sequence). CDR3 in amino acids: CASSPPYGREYEQYF. Written as DNA, the CDR3 is TGTGCCAGCAGCCCTCCCTATGGACGGGAATACGAGCAGTACTTC.

The J gene is TRBJ2-7, the V gene TRBV9; weak D call: TRBD2 (5 bases). Per the germline V gene, CDR1 is SGDLS and CDR2 is YYNGEE. The CDR3 consists of 16 residues. Trimming left V 4 bases short and J 4 bases short, with 21 bases between. The CDR3 here is CASSLGGLGSSYEQYF. For the CDR3, the DNA is TGTGCCAGCAGCTTAGGAGGTTTGGGCAGTTCATACGAGCAGTACTTC. Combining the CDR3 with reference TRBV9 and TRBJ2-7 gives the whole variable domain DSGVTQTPKHLITATGQRVTLRCSPRSGDLSVYWYQQSLDQGLQFLIQYYNGEERAKGNILERFSAQQFPDLHSELNLSSLELGDSALYFCASSLGGLGSSYEQYFGPGTRLTVT.

This sequence joins TRBV7-7 and TRBJ2-7; 10 bases match TRBD2. CDR3 length equals 15 residues. Per germline, CDR1 SSHAT and CDR2 FNYEAQ (reference sequence). With V trimmed by 4 bases and J by 6 bases, 9 bases remained unmatched. CDR3 sequence reads: CASSSTLAGVVEQYF. CDR3 nucleotides: TGTGCCAGCAGCTCCACGCTAGCGGGAGTAGTCGAGCAGTACTTC. The whole variable domain, remainder taken from reference TRBV7-7 and TRBJ2-7, is GAGVSQSPRYKVTKRGQDVTLRCDPISSHATLYWYQQALGQGPEFLTYFNYEAQPDKSGLPSDRFSAERPEGSISTLTIQRTEQRDSAMYRCASSSTLAGVVEQYFGPGTRLTVT.

The chain joins TRBV5-4 to TRBJ2-1; D gene unclear. Trimming removed 1 base at V and 6 bases at J, with 8 bases between. In germline, CDR1 is SGHNT, CDR2 YYREEE (reference sequence). The CDR3 totals 13 residues. CDR3 sequence reads: CASSLNRPNEQFF. CDR3 in DNA: TGTGCCAGCAGCTTGAACCGGCCCAATGAGCAGTTCTTC.

The J gene is TRBJ1-1, the V gene TRBV5-1, with a tentative D call TRBD1 (6 bases). CDR3 length: 14 amino acids. Germline lookup yields CDR1 SGHRS and CDR2 YFSETQ. The V end was cut by 4 bases, the J end by 0 bases, with 10 bases between. Here the CDR3 reads CASSATGMNTEAFF. The CDR3 DNA reads as TGCGCCAGCAGCGCGACAGGTATGAACACTGAAGCTTTCTTT.

V is TRBV6-5 and J is TRBJ2-1, with D perhaps TRBD1 or TRBD2 (5 bases each). Germline lookup yields CDR1 MNHEY and CDR2 SVGAGI. The CDR3 length is 15 residues. The V end was cut by 2 bases, the J end by 9 bases, with 17 bases between. The CDR3 sequence is CASSYDRGFGGEQFF. The CDR3 region has the DNA TGTGCCAGCAGTTACGATCGTGGGTTTGGGGGTGAGCAGTTCTTC.

V usage is TRBV7-3 and J usage is TRBJ2-7, with 7 bases identical to TRBD2. The CDR3 has 15 amino acids. Germline V gene lookup returns CDR1 SGHTA and CDR2 FQGTGA. V lost 4 bases to trimming and J lost 2 bases; unmatched junction nucleotides: 8. DNA for the CDR3: TGTGCCAGCAGCTGGGGACCAAGCGGGACCTACGAGCAGTACTTC. Translated, it gives CASSWGPSGTYEQYF.

The chain recombines TRBV19 with TRBJ1-2; D might be TRBD1 (6 bases). The CDR3 is 15 residues long. In germline, CDR1 is LNHDA, CDR2 SQIVND (reference sequence). Trimming took 5 bases from V and 4 from J, leaving 17 bases between them. The CDR3 DNA reads TGTGCCAGTAGTCCCCTACAGGGACTGATCTATGGCTACACCTTC. It is translated as CASSPLQGLIYGYTF.

This rearrangement joins TRBV6-5 to TRBJ1-1; D gene ambiguous. In germline, CDR1 is MNHEY, CDR2 SVGAGI. Trimming stripped 2 bases from V and 0 bases from J, with 10 bases between. This CDR3 is 15 amino acids long. In DNA, the CDR3 is TGTGCCAGCAGTTACGTAGGGAAGCTGAACACTGAAGCTTTCTTT. Its protein product is CASSYVGKLNTEAFF.

The chain has TRBV5-5 and TRBJ1-3, with D possibly TRBD1 on 6 matching bases. Germline V gene sequence: CDR1 SGHKS, CDR2 YYEKEE (reference sequence). The V end lost 2 bases, the J end lost 3 bases, and 12 bases lay between the germline ends. CDR3 length: 15 amino acids. The DNA for the CDR3 is TGTGCCAGCAGCTTAGGAGGGGGATATGGAAACACCATATATTTT. This sequence encodes CASSLGGGYGNTIYF.

The CDR3 here is CAISESSGVVHEQYF. CDR3 DNA sequence: TGTGCCATCAGTGAGTCTAGTGGGGTGGTCCACGAGCAGTACTTC. V is TRBV10-3 and J is TRBJ2-7; the D is unclear. Per the germline V gene, CDR1 is ENHRY and CDR2 is SYGVKD. V lost 0 bases and J lost 5, with 14 bases in between. The CDR3 has 15 amino acids.

This clone was found once. This chain joins TRBV30 and TRBJ1-1, with D uncertain. The CDR3 loop spans 15 amino acids. Germline values: CDR1 GTSNPN, CDR2 SVGIG (reference sequence). Trimming stripped 1 base from V and 3 bases from J, with 15 bases between. CDR3 loop: CAWSGIDWEDTEAFF. The CDR3 bases are TGTGCCTGGAGTGGCATTGATTGGGAGGACACTGAAGCTTTCTTT.

This clone was seen a single time. The chain recombines TRBV11-2 with TRBJ1-1, with D uncertain. This CDR3 is built from 12 residues. Trimming left V 5 bases short and J 10 bases short, with 14 bases between. Germline values: CDR1 SGHAT, CDR2 FQNNGV. CDR3 DNA: TGTGCCAGCAGCGGACTCGGGGATAGAGCTTTCTTT. Residues: CASSGLGDRAFF.

CDR3 protein: CASTPSSSSYNEQFF. The CDR3, as DNA: TGTGCCAGTACCCCGTCTTCGAGCTCCTACAATGAGCAGTTCTTC. This chain links TRBV19 with TRBJ2-1; D uncertain. V was cut by 7 bases and J by 0 bases, with 13 bases left in between. The CDR3 length is 15 residues. Per germline, CDR1 LNHDA and CDR2 SQIVND (reference sequence).